The 17 T cell receptor beta chains below all came from one sample that was sequenced in a study of T-cell memory formation after mild COVID-19. Via MiXCR, TCRdb re-called the 5' RACE reads, giving one row per CDR3 protein. The sample carries approximately 480,000 distinct CDR3 sequences, approximately 18% recorded once. Sequenced: PBMCs or a T cell subset sorted from them (not recorded which). Receptors originate from an adult woman who had mild COVID-19 (a few samples of this study predate the infection). Cell type and time point are not known.

The genes are TRBV7-8 and TRBJ1-1, with 7 nucleotides matching TRBD1. The trim removed 5 bases at V and 0 bases at J, leaving 9 bases unmatched. Germline CDR1 SGHVS, CDR2 FQNEAQ. There are 16 residues in the CDR3. CDR3 bases: TGTGCCAGCAGCCGAACAGGGGCCAGACTGAACACTGAAGCTTTCTTT. Translating gives CASSRTGARLNTEAFF.

The chain carries TRBV29-1 and TRBJ1-1; D is perhaps TRBD1 (5 bases). Trimming pared 0 bases from V and 1 base from J, leaving 18 bases between. The CDR3 is 17 amino acids. From germline, CDR1 is SQVTM and CDR2 ANQGSEA. The CDR3 here is CSVEERVVTARNTEAFF. The CDR3 DNA reads TGCAGCGTTGAAGAGAGGGTGGTGACAGCGAGGAACACTGAAGCTTTCTTT.

This clonotype was seen only a few times. This sequence joins TRBV7-2 and TRBJ1-2; 10 bases are a match to TRBD1. CDR3 length: 15 residues. The J segment lost 5 bases and the V segment lost 4 bases, leaving 7 bases of the junction unmatched. The germline gives CDR1 SGHTA, CDR2 FQGNSA. The CDR3 here is CASSSAPGQGYGYTF. Written as DNA, the CDR3 is TGTGCCAGCAGCTCCGCCCCGGGACAGGGGTATGGCTACACCTTC.

The chain recombines TRBV5-1 with TRBJ2-5, with a weak D call TRBD2 (6 bases). In germline, CDR1 is SGHRS, CDR2 YFSETQ. CDR3 size: 14 residues. Trimming took 0 bases from V and 5 from J, leaving 11 bases between them. As DNA, the CDR3 is TGCGCCAGCAGCTTGGAGCTAGGGAGGGAGACCCAGTACTTC. This codes for CASSLELGRETQYF.

This clonotype was detected only a few times. CDR3 sequence reads: CSARTGAIEAFF. In nucleotides, the CDR3 is TGCAGTGCTAGAACAGGGGCTATTGAAGCTTTCTTT. This chain uses TRBV20-1 with TRBJ1-1, with TRBD1 matching over 7 bases. Germline V gene lookup returns CDR1 DFQATT and CDR2 SNEGSKA (reference sequence). The junction had 4 bases not matched to a gene; V was cut back by 2 bases and J by 7 bases. CDR3 length: 12 residues.

This clonotype was picked up a small number of times. The J gene is TRBJ2-7, the V gene TRBV10-3; D is possibly TRBD1 (6 bases). The V gene's germline CDR1 is ENHRY and CDR2 SYGVKD. Between the trimmed V and J ends, which lost 3 bases and 5 bases, there was a span of 14 bases. The CDR3 extends over 14 amino acids. In DNA, the CDR3 is TGTGCCATCAGTGATTCTCAGGGGATCCACGAGCAGTACTTC. It codes for CAISDSQGIHEQYF.

The sample holds many counts of this clonotype. The chain uses TRBV3-1 and TRBJ2-3; D unresolved. Germline V lookup: CDR1 LGHDT, CDR2 YNNKEL (reference sequence). Trimming removed 6 bases from V and 6 bases from J, with 16 bases in between. The CDR3 extends over 14 amino acids. The CDR3 DNA follows: TGTGCCAGCAGAGGGTTGAGTAGCCCGGATACGCAGTATTTT. It is translated as CASRGLSSPDTQYF.

The chain carries TRBV19 and TRBJ2-1; 11 nucleotides agree with TRBD2. The CDR3 extends over 15 amino acids. Germline V gives CDR1 LNHDA, CDR2 SQIVND (reference sequence). V lost 6 bases and J lost 6; bases outside the gene matches: 7. The CDR3: CASRLGTSGGNEQFF. The CDR3, as DNA: TGTGCCAGTAGACTAGGGACTAGCGGCGGCAATGAGCAGTTCTTC.

In this sample, this clonotype turned up a few times. The chain combines TRBV12-3 or TRBV12-4 with TRBJ2-5, with 7 bases lining up with TRBD2. This CDR3 has 15 residues. The junction had 9 bases not matched to a gene; V was cut back by 5 bases and J by 3 bases. This CDR3 is CASSEGPGGKETQYF. DNA of the CDR3: TGTGCCAGCAGTGAGGGCCCGGGGGGAAAAGAGACCCAGTACTTC.

The chain recombines TRBV20-1 with TRBJ1-2; 11 bases line up with TRBD1. This CDR3 region has 13 residues. Germline CDR1 and CDR2: DFQATT and SNEGSKA (reference sequence). V dropped 3 bases and J dropped 6; count of bases not matched to a gene: 3. Here the CDR3 reads CSASGDRGNGYTF. The CDR3 DNA sequence: TGCAGTGCTAGTGGGGACAGGGGGAATGGCTACACCTTC.

Only a few counts were recorded for this clonotype. The chain joins TRBV6-5 to TRBJ2-5, with 8 bases fitting TRBD2. V gave up 2 bases and J gave up 5 bases; unmatched junction bases: 4. From germline, CDR1 is MNHEY and CDR2 SVGAGI. The CDR3 spans 14 residues. CDR3 nucleotide sequence: TGTGCCAGCAGTTACCACCCTAGCGGGGAGACCCAGTACTTC. Translated: CASSYHPSGETQYF.

The chain combines TRBV18 with TRBJ2-7; D is uncertain. Looked up from germline, CDR1 is KGHSH and CDR2 is LQKENI. The CDR3 covers 13 residues. V gave up 1 base and J gave up 0 bases, with 4 bases separating them. CDR3 DNA: TGTGCCAGCTCACCACGATTCTCCTACGAGCAGTACTTC. Translated, it gives CASSPRFSYEQYF.

The sample holds a few counts of this clonotype. The chain carries TRBV20-1 and TRBJ1-5, with a tentative D call TRBD1 (6 bases). The V and J ends lost 6 bases and 0 bases respectively, with 15 bases between them. CDR1 and CDR2 from the germline V gene are DFQATT and SNEGSKA (reference sequence). This CDR3 comprises 15 residues. The DNA for the CDR3 is TGCAGTGCCGGATGGACAGCTTATAGCAATCAGCCCCAGCATTTT. It specifies CSAGWTAYSNQPQHF.

There are many counts of this clonotype. The V and J genes are TRBV7-3 and TRBJ2-1; 11 bases line up with TRBD2. CDR3 length: 16 residues. The ends lost 5 bases at V and 4 bases at J; junction bases unmatched: 7. Germline CDR1 is SGHTA and CDR2 is FQGTGA. The CDR3: CASSPSGTSGYNEQFF. The DNA of the CDR3 is TGTGCCAGCAGCCCGTCCGGGACTAGCGGTTACAATGAGCAGTTCTTC.

Only a few counts were recorded for this clonotype. The J gene is TRBJ2-7, the V gene TRBV11-2, with TRBD1 matching 8 bases. This CDR3 comprises 15 residues. Trimming at V came to 4 bases and at J to 3 bases, leaving 8 bases not matched to a gene. The germline V gene encodes CDR1 SGHAT and CDR2 FQNNGV. The CDR3 protein is CASSSWTGIDYEQYF. As DNA, the CDR3 is TGTGCCAGCAGCTCGTGGACAGGGATTGACTACGAGCAGTACTTC.

This clonotype was counted only a few times. V usage is TRBV4-1 and J usage is TRBJ2-7; 10 bases are a match to TRBD2. Trimming at V came to 4 bases and at J to 0 bases, leaving 6 bases not matched to a gene. The CDR3 sequence is 16 residues long. CDR1 and CDR2 from the germline V gene are MGHRA and YSYEKL. CDR3 sequence: CASSLGLAVSSYEQYF. As DNA, the CDR3 is TGCGCCAGCAGCCTCGGACTAGCGGTTAGCTCCTACGAGCAGTACTTC.

This chain connects TRBV20-1 to TRBJ1-1, with a possible D match to TRBD1 (5 bases). Germline loops: CDR1 DFQATT, CDR2 SNEGSKA (reference sequence). The ends were cut back, 0 bases at V and 10 bases at J, with 30 bases in the middle. The CDR3 is made up of 18 amino acids. This chain's CDR3 is CSARDRWFPRRDPLGAFF. CDR3 DNA sequence: TGCAGTGCTAGAGATCGGTGGTTCCCGAGGAGGGACCCACTCGGAGCTTTCTTT.